This T cell receptor (beta chain) is drawn from a study of prognosis after radiotherapy for stage I lung cancer. Across the whole study: Not a single patient was given any concurrent therapy alongside stereotactic body radiotherapy, also referred to as SBRT.

This clonotype was seen ten or more times. Its specificity is not known. The authors amplified TCR beta CDR3 from genomic DNA using two-round multiplex PCR. TRBV and TRBJ genes each had their own specific primers in first-round PCR. TCRdb passed the multiplex PCR reads through MiXCR, listing each CDR3 protein once. Counted here are about 18,000 distinct CDR3 sequences, around 15% occurring once; the ten biggest clones make up about 37%. Blood was drawn (approximately 5.8 milliliters of peripheral blood) at each of two time points. This CDR3 contains 14 residues. V shed 1 base and J shed 7 bases, with 13 bases lying between them. Germline V CDR1 and CDR2: LGHDT, YNNKEL (reference sequence). Overall study findings and caveats: A determination of whether the expanded TCR clones were tumor-specific was not made.

The source is a donor aged 50 or older with non-small cell lung cancer. This specimen was PBMCs, taken before or after stereotactic body radiation therapy (not recorded which). The chain carries TRBV3-1 and TRBJ2-5; D remains unclear. CDR3 sequence (DNA): TGTGCCAGCAGCCAAGGGGCGGCAGCTGGGACCCAGTACTTC. Translation: CASSQGAAAGTQYF.